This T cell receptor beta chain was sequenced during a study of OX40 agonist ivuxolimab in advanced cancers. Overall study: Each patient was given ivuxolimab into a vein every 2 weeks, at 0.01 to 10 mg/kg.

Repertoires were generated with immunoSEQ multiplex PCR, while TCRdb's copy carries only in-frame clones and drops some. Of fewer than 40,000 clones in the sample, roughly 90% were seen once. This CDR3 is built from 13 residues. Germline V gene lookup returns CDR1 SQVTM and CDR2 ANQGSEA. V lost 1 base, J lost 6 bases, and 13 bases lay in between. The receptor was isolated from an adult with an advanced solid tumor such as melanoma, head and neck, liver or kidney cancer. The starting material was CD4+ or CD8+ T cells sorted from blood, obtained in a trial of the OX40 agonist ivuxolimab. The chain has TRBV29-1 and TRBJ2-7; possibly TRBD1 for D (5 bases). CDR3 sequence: CSVEVGQLGEQYF. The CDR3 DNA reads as TGCAGCGTTGAAGTGGGGCAACTCGGCGAGCAGTACTTC.